What follows is one TCR beta chain and its context. The sample belongs to a study of blood T cell repertoires in COVID-19. V lost 3 bases, J lost 2 bases, and 18 bases lay in between. Germline values: CDR1 KGHSH, CDR2 LQKENI. CDR3 length: 17 amino acids. Only in-frame clones appear in the TCRdb table, and some are missing; sequencing was by immunoSEQ multiplex PCR. The sample comprises over 90,000 clones, 81% of which are singletons, and about 4.2% rests with the top ten. The specimen sequenced was peripheral blood. The gene calls are TRBV18 and TRBJ2-3; the D gene is possibly TRBD1 (6 bases). The sequence was obtained from a man aged 60 to 75 with acute or convalescent COVID-19. The DNA of the CDR3 is TGTGCCAGCTCACCCCTACCTTCGACAGGATCCACAGATACGCAGTATTTT. Encoded protein: CASSPLPSTGSTDTQYF.